Below, 3 T cell receptor beta chains from the same sample are listed, as sequenced in a study of radiation and T cells in renal cell carcinoma. Time point reported: baseline pretreatment blood. Treatment of the sample: 15 Gy SBRT to primary tumor, nephrectomy 4 weeks later. Some clones are missing from TCRdb's copy, which holds only in-frame ones; the method was immunoSEQ multiplex PCR. This table has over 85,000 clones, 82% appearing once. The input for sequencing was blood, taken from a patient whose treatment included radiotherapy and nephrectomy. These receptors were obtained from a man aged 60 to 75 with renal cell carcinoma.

The chain joins TRBV25-1 to TRBJ1-2; D remains ambiguous. The CDR3 is 13 residues long. Between the trimmed V and J ends, which lost 3 bases and 3 bases, there was a span of 8 bases. In germline, CDR1 is MGHDK, CDR2 SYGVNS. CDR3 bases: TGTGCCAGCAGTGACGGCCTCTACTATGGCTACACCTTC. Protein sequence: CASSDGLYYGYTF.

The rearrangement links TRBV14 to TRBJ1-2; D is undetermined. Germline-derived CDR1 and CDR2 are SGHDN and FVKESK. Trimming cost V 0 bases and J 7 bases, with 18 bases left between them. The CDR3 consists of 16 residues. The CDR3 region has the DNA TGTGCCAGCAGCCAAGAAATGAGGTGGGGTTCGGTTGGCTACACCTTC. It is translated as CASSQEMRWGSVGYTF. The full variable domain, completed using reference TRBV14 and TRBJ1-2, is EAGVTQFPSHSVIEKGQTVTLRCDPISGHDNLYWYRRVMGKEIKFLLHFVKESKQDESGMPNNRFLAERTGGTYSTLKVQPAELEDSGVYFCASSQEMRWGSVGYTFGSGTRLTVV.

This chain uses TRBV4-3 with TRBJ1-2; 11 bases line up with TRBD1. The junction had 5 bases not matched to a gene; V was cut back by 4 bases and J by 7 bases. CDR3 length: 14 amino acids. Germline CDR1 LGHNA, CDR2 YSLEER. The CDR3 bases are TGCGCCAGCAGCCCCTGGACAGGGGGCCTTGGCTACACCTTC. Its protein is CASSPWTGGLGYTF.